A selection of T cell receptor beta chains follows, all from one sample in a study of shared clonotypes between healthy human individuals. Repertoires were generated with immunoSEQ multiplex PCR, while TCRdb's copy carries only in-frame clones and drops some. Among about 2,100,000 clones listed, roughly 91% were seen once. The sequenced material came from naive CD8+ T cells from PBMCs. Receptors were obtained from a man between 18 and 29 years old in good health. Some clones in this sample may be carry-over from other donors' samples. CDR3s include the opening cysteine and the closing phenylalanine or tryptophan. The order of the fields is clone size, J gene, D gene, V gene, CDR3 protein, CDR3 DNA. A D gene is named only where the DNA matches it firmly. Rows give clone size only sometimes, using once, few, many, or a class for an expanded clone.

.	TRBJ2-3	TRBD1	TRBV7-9	CASSFRDRVSDTQYF	TGTGCCAGCAGCTTTAGGGACAGGGTTAGTGATACGCAGTATTTT
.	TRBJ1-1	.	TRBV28	CASSPPANTEAFF	TGTGCCAGCAGTCCTCCAGCGAACACTGAAGCTTTCTTT
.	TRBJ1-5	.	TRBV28	CASSPYRNQPQHF	TGTGCCAGCAGCCCATACAGAAATCAGCCCCAGCATTTT
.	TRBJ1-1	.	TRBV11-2	CASSFYTGNTEAFF	TGTGCCAGCAGCTTTTACACAGGGAACACTGAAGCTTTCTTT
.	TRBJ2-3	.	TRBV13	CASSPHSGGTDTQYF	TGTGCCAGCAGCCCTCACTCGGGTGGGACAGATACGCAGTATTTT
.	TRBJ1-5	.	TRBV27	CASGTTGSYQPQHF	TGTGCCAGTGGGACTACAGGGTCTTATCAGCCCCAGCATTTT
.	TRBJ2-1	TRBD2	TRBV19	CASSATSGANNEQFF	TGTGCCAGTAGTGCAACTAGCGGTGCCAACAATGAGCAGTTCTTC
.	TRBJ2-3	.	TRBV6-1	CASSEARGSDTQYF	TGTGCCAGCAGTGAGGCCAGGGGCTCAGATACGCAGTATTTT
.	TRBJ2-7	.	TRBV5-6	CASSLAPSVSYEQYF	TGTGCCAGCAGCTTGGCTCCTAGCGTGTCCTACGAGCAGTACTTC
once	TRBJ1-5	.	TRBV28	CASRLIQGPGPQHF	TGTGCCAGCAGACTAATCCAGGGTCCGGGGCCCCAGCATTTT
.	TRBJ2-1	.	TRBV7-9	CASSLRGDEQFF	TGTGCCAGCAGCTTACGCGGGGATGAGCAGTTCTTC
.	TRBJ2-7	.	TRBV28	CATVTGSGSYEQYF	TGTGCCACCGTAACGGGGAGCGGGTCCTACGAGCAGTACTTC
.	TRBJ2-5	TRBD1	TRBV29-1	CSVGASGTGSTQYF	TGCAGCGTTGGGGCTTCCGGGACAGGGTCGACCCAGTACTTC
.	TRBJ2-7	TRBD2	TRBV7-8	CASSLLTSGALYDEQYF	TGTGCCAGCAGCTTATTGACTAGCGGGGCCCTTTACGACGAGCAGTACTTC
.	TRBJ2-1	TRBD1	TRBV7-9	CASSQQGQAYNEQFF	TGTGCCAGCAGCCAGCAGGGACAGGCCTACAATGAGCAGTTCTTC
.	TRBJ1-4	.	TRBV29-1	CSVSVGGEKLFF	TGCAGCGTCTCGGTGGGAGGTGAAAAACTGTTTTTT
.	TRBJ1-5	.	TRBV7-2	CASSLRGASNQPQHF	TGTGCCAGCAGCTTAAGGGGGGCGAGCAATCAGCCCCAGCATTTT
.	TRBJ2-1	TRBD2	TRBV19	CATALAGVGNEQFF	TGTGCCACCGCACTAGCGGGAGTGGGAAATGAGCAGTTCTTC
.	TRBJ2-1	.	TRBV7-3	CASSQGPGNNEQFF	TGTGCCAGCAGCCAAGGTCCGGGGAACAATGAGCAGTTCTTC
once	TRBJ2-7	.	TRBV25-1	CASRAAGAFAYEQYF	TGTGCCAGCAGGGCTGCGGGGGCGTTTGCCTACGAGCAGTACTTC
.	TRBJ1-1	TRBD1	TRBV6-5	CASGDREGNTEAFF	TGTGCCAGCGGGGACAGGGAGGGAAACACTGAAGCTTTCTTT
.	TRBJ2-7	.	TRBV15	CATSPQVKYEQYF	TGTGCCACCAGCCCACAGGTTAAGTACGAGCAGTACTTC
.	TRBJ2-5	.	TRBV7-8	CASRYRIGTQETQYF	TGTGCCAGCAGATATAGGATAGGGACACAAGAGACCCAGTACTTC
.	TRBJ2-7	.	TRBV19	CASSGRTGDYEQYF	TGTGCCAGTAGTGGGAGGACAGGTGATTACGAGCAGTACTTC
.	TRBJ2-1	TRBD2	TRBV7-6	CASSPLQAGGSLYNEQFF	TGTGCCAGCAGCCCCCTTCAAGCGGGAGGTTCCCTCTACAATGAGCAGTTCTTC
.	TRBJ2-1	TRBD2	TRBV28	CASSPPSGSYEQFF	TGTGCCAGCAGTCCCCCTAGCGGGAGCTATGAGCAGTTCTTC
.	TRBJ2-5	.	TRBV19	CASGRLGEETQYF	TGTGCCAGTGGGCGGTTGGGCGAAGAGACCCAGTACTTC
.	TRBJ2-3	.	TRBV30	CAWSETTVTLRDTQYF	TGTGCCTGGAGCGAAACGACAGTAACCCTCAGAGATACGCAGTATTTT
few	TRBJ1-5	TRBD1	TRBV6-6	CASSLFGTGTQPQHF	TGTGCCAGCAGCCTATTTGGGACAGGGACTCAGCCCCAGCATTTT
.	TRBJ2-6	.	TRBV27	CASSLISASGANVLTF	TGTGCCAGCAGTTTAATCTCAGCCTCTGGGGCCAACGTCCTGACTTTC
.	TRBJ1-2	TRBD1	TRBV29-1	CSVETGLANYGYTF	TGCAGCGTTGAGACAGGGCTAGCTAACTATGGCTACACCTTC
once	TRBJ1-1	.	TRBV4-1	CASSQTAGNTEAFF	TGCGCCAGCAGCCAGACGGCGGGAAACACTGAAGCTTTCTTT
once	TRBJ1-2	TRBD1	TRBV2	CASSEALPGQGVYGYTF	TGTGCCAGCAGTGAAGCGCTTCCGGGACAGGGGGTCTATGGCTACACCTTC
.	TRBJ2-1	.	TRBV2	CASSEVRYTSSYNEQFF	TGTGCCAGCAGTGAGGTTAGGTACACAAGTTCCTACAATGAGCAGTTCTTC
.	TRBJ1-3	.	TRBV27	CASRTGVNSGNTIYF	TGTGCCAGCAGAACCGGGGTGAACTCTGGAAACACCATATATTTT
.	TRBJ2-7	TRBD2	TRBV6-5	CASSYSTSGRAEQYF	TGTGCCAGCAGTTACTCGACGAGCGGGAGGGCCGAGCAGTACTTC
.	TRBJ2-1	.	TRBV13	CASSFPRIGGGHNEQFF	TGTGCCAGCAGCTTCCCGCGAATAGGGGGGGGGCACAATGAGCAGTTCTTC
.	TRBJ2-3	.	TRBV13	CASSPRTGTDTQYF	TGTGCCAGCAGCCCCCGGACAGGCACAGATACGCAGTATTTT
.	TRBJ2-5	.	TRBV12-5	CASGFQGQGETQYF	TGTGCTAGTGGCTTCCAGGGGCAGGGAGAGACCCAGTACTTC
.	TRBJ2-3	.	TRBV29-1	CSVGSAVSRTDTQYF	TGCAGCGTGGGTTCCGCGGTGAGCCGCACAGATACGCAGTATTTT
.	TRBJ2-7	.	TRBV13	CASSSPQEGEYEQYF	TGTGCCAGCAGCTCCCCCCAGGAGGGAGAGTACGAGCAGTACTTC
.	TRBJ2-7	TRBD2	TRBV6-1	CASSEGIGLERYEQYF	TGTGCCAGCAGTGAAGGGATCGGACTAGAACGATACGAGCAGTACTTC
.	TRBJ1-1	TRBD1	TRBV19	CASRTGNDLEAFF	TGTGCCAGTAGGACAGGGAACGACCTTGAAGCTTTCTTT
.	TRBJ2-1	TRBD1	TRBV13	CASSLGDRVDNEQFF	TGTGCCAGCAGCTTAGGGGACAGGGTAGACAATGAGCAGTTCTTC
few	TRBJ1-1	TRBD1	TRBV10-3	CAISRDRALMNTEAFF	TGTGCCATCAGCCGGGACAGGGCCCTTATGAACACTGAAGCTTTCTTT
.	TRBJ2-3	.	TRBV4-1	CASSQDLTARGDTQYF	TGCGCCAGCAGCCAAGATCTGACAGCCCGGGGAGATACGCAGTATTTT
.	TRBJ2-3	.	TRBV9	CASRREGGGPDTQYF	TGTGCCAGCAGGCGAGAGGGGGGAGGGCCAGATACGCAGTATTTT
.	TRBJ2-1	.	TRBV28	CASSSRDSYNEQFF	TGTGCCAGCAGTTCCCGGGACTCCTACAATGAGCAGTTCTTC
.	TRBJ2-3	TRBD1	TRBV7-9	CASSLDGRDRDPDTQYF	TGTGCCAGCAGCTTAGACGGCCGGGACAGGGACCCAGATACGCAGTATTTT
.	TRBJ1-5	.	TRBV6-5	CASSPFRWGNQPQHF	TGTGCCAGCAGTCCTTTCCGTTGGGGCAATCAGCCCCAGCATTTT
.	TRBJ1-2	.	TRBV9	CASSVRESYGYTF	TGTGCCAGCAGCGTCAGGGAGTCCTATGGCTACACCTTC
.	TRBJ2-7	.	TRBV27	CASSLLVNSYEQYF	TGTGCCAGCAGTTTATTGGTGAACTCCTACGAGCAGTACTTC
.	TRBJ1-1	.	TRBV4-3	CASRRGEYGSAEAFF	TGCGCCAGCAGGAGAGGGGAGTATGGTAGCGCTGAAGCTTTCTTT
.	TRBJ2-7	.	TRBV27	CATQTGKGYEQYF	TGTGCCACCCAGACAGGAAAGGGCTACGAGCAGTACTTC
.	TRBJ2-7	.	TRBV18	CASSPTDPPGGYEQYF	TGTGCCAGCTCACCAACAGACCCCCCAGGCGGTTACGAGCAGTACTTC
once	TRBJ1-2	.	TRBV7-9	CASSSWTAPNYGYTF	TGTGCCAGCAGCTCCTGGACAGCCCCTAACTATGGCTACACCTTC
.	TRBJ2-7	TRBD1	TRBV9	CASSTTGVPYEQYF	TGTGCCAGCAGCACGACAGGGGTTCCCTACGAGCAGTACTTC